This entry lists 12 T cell receptor beta chains sequenced from one sample in a study of CD8+CD57+ T cells in acquired aplastic anemia. The TCR beta profiling, which covered VDJ combination and CDR3 sequence, was carried out using genomic DNA as the template. TCRdb itself ran the reads through MiXCR, one entry per CDR3 protein. Of 190,000 or so distinct CDR3 sequences in the sample, 60% to 65% are singletons; the top ten hold around 28%. The sample comprised sorted CD4+, CD8+, or CD8+CD57+ T cells (not recorded which) from PBMCs. These receptors were taken from a human donor in good health.

As concerns this clonotype: At one end, the junction sequence differs from germline, possibly due to a read error. The chain combines TRBV7-3 with TRBJ2-3; a possible D gene is TRBD1 (6 bases). The CDR3 contains 13 residues. Germline assignment: CDR1 SGHTA and CDR2 FQGTGA. Here the CDR3 DNA reads TGTGCCAGCAGACGTGGGGGCACAGATAAGCAGTATTTT. This translates into CASRRGGTDKQYF. Full variable domain (remainder filled in from reference TRBV7-3 and TRBJ2-3): GAGVSQTPSNKVTEKGKYVELRCDPISGHTALYWYRQSLGQGPEFLIYFQGTGAADDSGLPNDRFFAVRPEGSVSTLKIQRTERGDSAVYLCASRRGGTDKQYFGPGTRLTVL.

The sample holds many counts of this clonotype. The rearrangement joins TRBV14 to TRBJ1-6; tentative D call: TRBD1 (6 bases). CDR3 length equals 17 residues. The germline V and J ends were trimmed by 2 bases and 12 bases, with 23 bases remaining between them. Germline-derived CDR1 and CDR2 are SGHDN and FVKESK. CDR3 loop: CASSQFYGDIGNKPLHF. The CDR3 nucleotides read TGTGCCAGCAGCCAATTTTATGGGGACATTGGTAATAAACCCCTCCACTTT.

As for this clonotype: One end of the junction fails to match germline, which may point to a read error. CDR3 amino acids: CASSPVRGSYEQYF. The CDR3 DNA reads TGCGCCAGCAGCCCGGTGCGGGGGAGCTACGAGCAGTACTTC. The chain couples TRBV7-8 to TRBJ2-7, with TRBD2 identical over 7 bases. The CDR3 extends over 14 amino acids. Looked up from germline, CDR1 is SGHVS and CDR2 is FQNEAQ.

In regard to this clonotype: A much bigger clone sits one base away, suggesting this may be a read error. The rearrangement joins TRBV10-3 to TRBJ2-1, with D perhaps given as TRBD1 or TRBD2 (6 bases each). The CDR3 spans 17 residues. V was cut by 10 bases and J by 3 bases, with 25 bases left in between. CDR1 is ENHRY, CDR2 SYGVKD, per germline. The CDR3 here is CASSKEEGDGDYNEQFF. The CDR3 DNA reads TGTGCCAGCAGCAAAGAGGAGGGGGACGGAGACTACAATGAGCAGTTCTTC.

This chain links TRBV6-1 with TRBJ1-6; D unresolved. Trimming pared 4 bases from V and 6 bases from J, leaving 13 bases between. The CDR3 length is 15 residues. Germline values: CDR1 MNHNS, CDR2 SASEGT. CDR3 amino acids: CASSADTLGNSPLHF. The CDR3 nucleotides are TGTGCCAGCAGTGCTGACACCCTTGGTAATTCACCCCTCCACTTT.

The CDR3, as DNA: TGTGCCTGGAGTGGAGGGAATTCACCCCTCCACTTT. Encoded protein: CAWSGGNSPLHF. The chain links TRBV30 to TRBJ1-6; D gene uncertain. CDR3 length: 12 residues. CDR1 and CDR2 from the germline V gene are GTSNPN and SVGIG (reference sequence). V dropped 1 base and J dropped 7 bases, with 5 bases sitting between them.

This clonotype was counted at least ten times. The chain carries TRBV7-3 and TRBJ2-7; 11 nucleotides agree with TRBD1. With 5 bases clipped from V and 5 bases from J, the junction kept 8 bases outside the gene matches. CDR1 SGHTA and CDR2 FQGTGA come from the germline V gene. CDR3 length equals 15 residues. The CDR3 region has the DNA TGTGCCAGCAGCCCCGGGACAGGGGGGTTTGACGAGCAGTACTTC. The encoded protein is CASSPGTGGFDEQYF.

This clonotype was seen at least ten times. J is TRBJ2-7 and V is TRBV5-8, with D perhaps being TRBD1 or TRBD2 (5 bases each). Germline CDR1 and CDR2: SGHTS and YDEGEE. The V gene lost 4 bases and the J gene lost 2 bases, with 19 bases spanning the gap. The CDR3 runs to 16 residues. The CDR3 loop reads CASSDGAFAAPYEQYF. In DNA, the CDR3 is TGTGCCAGCAGCGACGGGGCCTTCGCCGCCCCCTACGAGCAGTACTTC.

This rearrangement joins TRBV20-1 to TRBJ1-2; D call uncertain. V lost 3 bases and J 4 bases, leaving 12 bases between the germline ends. Germline lookup yields CDR1 DFQATT and CDR2 SNEGSKA (reference sequence). There are 13 residues in the CDR3. The DNA for the CDR3 is TGCAGTGCTAGCGGGCAGTATATCTATGGCTACACCTTC. Encoded protein: CSASGQYIYGYTF.

V gene TRBV7-9 combines with J gene TRBJ2-7, with 8 bases lining up with TRBD1. Germline lookup yields CDR1 SEHNR and CDR2 FQNEAQ (reference sequence). V was pared by 5 bases and J by 4 bases, with 7 bases of the junction left unmatched. The CDR3 totals 14 residues. The CDR3 coding sequence is TGTGCCAGCAGCCCGACGGGACAGGATTACGAGCAGTACTTC. This gives the protein CASSPTGQDYEQYF.

The chain is built from TRBV24-1 and TRBJ2-1; 7 nucleotides line up with TRBD1. J lost 1 base, V lost 6 bases, and 14 bases had no gene match. This CDR3 contains 18 residues. Germline V lookup: CDR1 KGHDR, CDR2 SFDVKD. Written as DNA, the CDR3 is TGTGCCACCAGTCACCGGGACAGCAGTCTTGGTTCCTACAATGAGCAGTTCTTC. Residues: CATSHRDSSLGSYNEQFF.

This chain joins TRBV7-9 and TRBJ1-2; 8 nucleotides agree with TRBD1. Trimming at V came to 6 bases and at J to 3 bases, leaving 6 bases not matched to a gene. The germline gives CDR1 SEHNR, CDR2 FQNEAQ (reference sequence). The length of the CDR3 is 14 residues. CDR3 loop: CASSVPGQDYGYTF. CDR3 in DNA: TGTGCCAGCAGTGTACCGGGACAGGACTATGGCTACACCTTC. The entire variable domain, with the rest obtained from reference TRBV7-9 and TRBJ1-2, is as follows: DTGVSQNPRHKITKRGQNVTFRCDPISEHNRLYWYRQTLGQGPEFLTYFQNEAQLEKSRLLSDRFSAERPKGSFSTLEIQRTEQGDSAMYLCASSVPGQDYGYTFGSGTRLTVV.